The subject of this entry is one TCR beta chain. What it recognizes is unknown. These data come from a study of untreated major depressive disorder. Participants were all of European descent. Thawed PBMCs underwent magnetic negative selection for CD4+ T cells. CDR1 and CDR2 from the germline V gene are SNHLY and FYNNEI. The CDR3 runs 14 residues. Trimming took 7 bases from V and 6 from J; bases not matched to a gene: 7. The repertoire was sequenced with immunoSEQ multiplex PCR; TCRdb's copy has only in-frame clones and lacks some. The sample consists of 20,000 to 25,000 clones, 89% of them appearing once. Study observations and caveats: The small study sample limits how generally findings apply. TRBV05-01 (Vbeta 5.1) usage was higher in CD4+ T cells of depressed patients than controls.

The sample was CD4+ T cells from PBMCs. This clonotype originated in a woman between 35 and 50 years old in good health. This chain uses TRBV2 with TRBJ1-5, with 9 bases fitting TRBD1. CDR3 loop: CASMRGQGGQPQHF. For the CDR3, the DNA is TGTGCCAGCATGCGGGGACAGGGCGGTCAGCCCCAGCATTTT. Looking up the rest from reference TRBV2 and TRBJ1-5 gives the full variable domain: EPEVTQTPSHQVTQMGQEVILRCVPISNHLYFYWYRQILGQKVEFLVSFYNNEISEKSEIFDDQFSVERPDGSNFTLKIRSTKLEDSAMYFCASMRGQGGQPQHFGDGTRLSIL.